The rows below give T cell receptor beta chains drawn from one sample of a study of T cell repertoires in cytomegalovirus infection. MiXCR was run by TCRdb on the reads, yielding one entry per CDR3 protein. The profile shows nearly 550,000 distinct CDR3 sequences, 16% of them singletons. The sequenced sample consisted of CD8+ T cells from PBMCs. The receptors were sampled from a human donor in good health (CMV status not recorded). Some clones in this sample may be carry-over from other donors' samples. CDR3s include the opening cysteine and the closing phenylalanine or tryptophan. Each record gives: V gene, clone size, D gene, J gene, CDR3 DNA, CDR3 protein. D genes are given only for firm matches. Rows give clone size only sometimes, using once, few, many, or a class for an expanded clone.

V gene: TRBV4-2
clone size: NA
D gene: NA
J gene: TRBJ1-1
CDR3 DNA: TGTGCCAGCAGCCAGGCGGCAGTGCTGAACACTGAAGCTTTCTTT
CDR3 protein: CASSQAAVLNTEAFF

V gene: TRBV7-9
clone size: many
D gene: TRBD2
J gene: TRBJ2-1
CDR3 DNA: TGTGCCAGCAGCCCCACTAGCGGGGACCGTAGGGATGAGCAGTTCTTC
CDR3 protein: CASSPTSGDRRDEQFF

V gene: TRBV7-3
clone size: many
D gene: TRBD1
J gene: TRBJ2-1
CDR3 DNA: TGTGCCAGCAGCTTCGGCGTGACAGGGGGCTTAAATGAGCAGTTCTTC
CDR3 protein: CASSFGVTGGLNEQFF

V gene: TRBV19
clone size: NA
D gene: NA
J gene: TRBJ1-3
CDR3 DNA: TGTGCCAGTATCGTTGGAAACACCATATATTTT
CDR3 protein: CASIVGNTIYF

V gene: TRBV9
clone size: NA
D gene: TRBD1
J gene: TRBJ1-2
CDR3 DNA: TGTGCCAGCAGCGTCGACAGGGACGGCTACACCTTC
CDR3 protein: CASSVDRDGYTF

V gene: TRBV20-1
clone size: few
D gene: NA
J gene: TRBJ2-7
CDR3 DNA: TGCAGTGCTAGAGGACAGTTCGAATCCTACGAGCAGTACTTC
CDR3 protein: CSARGQFESYEQYF

V gene: TRBV7-9
clone size: many
D gene: NA
J gene: TRBJ2-2
CDR3 DNA: TGTGCCAGCAGCATGGACTTATCCGGGGAGCTGTTTTTT
CDR3 protein: CASSMDLSGELFF

V gene: TRBV28
clone size: many
D gene: TRBD1
J gene: TRBJ2-2
CDR3 DNA: TGTGCCAGCAGTTTGTACAGGGGGAACACCGGGGAGCTGTTTTTT
CDR3 protein: CASSLYRGNTGELFF

V gene: TRBV27
clone size: many
D gene: NA
J gene: TRBJ2-7
CDR3 DNA: TGTGCCAGCAGTTTATCGAGGAGCGGTTACTCCTACGAGCAGTACTTC
CDR3 protein: CASSLSRSGYSYEQYF

V gene: TRBV6-4
clone size: NA
D gene: TRBD2
J gene: TRBJ2-3
CDR3 DNA: TGTGCCAGCAGGATGACTAGCGCGAGCACAGATACGCAGTATTTT
CDR3 protein: CASRMTSASTDTQYF

V gene: TRBV6-6
clone size: NA
D gene: NA
J gene: TRBJ2-3
CDR3 DNA: TGTGCCAGCAGTTATATGGGGACGCAGTATTTT
CDR3 protein: CASSYMGTQYF

V gene: TRBV28
clone size: few
D gene: NA
J gene: TRBJ1-2
CDR3 DNA: TGTGCCAGCAGCCCGCTAGTTCGGCAGGCCGCGGGAGGCTACACCTTC
CDR3 protein: CASSPLVRQAAGGYTF